The 10 T cell receptor beta chains below come from one sample, sequenced in a study of blood T cells in healthy people across ages. A second PCR, run for about 6 to 11 cycles, used a sample-barcoded 5' primer plus a J-beta primer mix. MiXCR, applied by TCRdb to the 5' RACE reads, yields one record per CDR3 protein. The sample yields roughly 730,000 distinct CDR3 sequences, roughly three fifths seen once. The material sequenced was blood. The receptor set was obtained from a man aged 35 to 55 in good health.

The chain joins TRBV3-1 to TRBJ2-2; 8 bases agree with TRBD2. The CDR3 is 16 residues long. The germline CDR1 and CDR2 sequences are LGHDT and YNNKEL (reference sequence). V lost 0 bases and J lost 4; bases outside the gene matches: 4. Written as DNA, the CDR3 is TGTGCCAGCAGCCAAGAGGCCCTAGCGGGCACCGGGGAGCTGTTTTTT. Amino acids: CASSQEALAGTGELFF. The full variable domain, completed using reference TRBV3-1 and TRBJ2-2, is DTAVSQTPKYLVTQMGNDKSIKCEQNLGHDTMYWYKQDSKKFLKIMFSYNNKELIINETVPNRFSPKSPDKAHLNLHINSLELGDSAVYFCASSQEALAGTGELFFGEGSRLTVL.

The V call is TRBV20-1, the J call TRBJ2-1; 16 bases fit TRBD2. The CDR3 loop spans 16 amino acids. Looked up from germline, CDR1 is DFQATT and CDR2 is SNEGSKA (reference sequence). After removal of 3 bases from V and 9 bases from J, the junction contained 8 bases not matched to a gene. CDR3 DNA sequence: TGCAGTGCTAGGGGGACTAGCGGGGGGGCCAGGCGTGAGCAGTTCTTC. It specifies CSARGTSGGARREQFF.

This clonotype was observed a handful of times. The chain carries TRBV7-2 and TRBJ2-5, with D tentatively TRBD2 (6 bases). The germline V and J ends were trimmed by 3 bases and 2 bases, with 13 bases remaining between them. Germline V CDR1 and CDR2: SGHTA, FQGNSA. This CDR3 has 15 amino acids. Here the CDR3 DNA reads TGTGCCAGCAGCTTCCGGGGGACCAAACAAGAGACCCAGTACTTC. Amino acid sequence: CASSFRGTKQETQYF. The full variable domain, its missing parts supplied by reference TRBV7-2 and TRBJ2-5, is GAGVSQSPSNKVTEKGKDVELRCDPISGHTALYWYRQSLGQGLEFLIYFQGNSAPDKSGLPSDRFSAERTGGSVSTLTIQRTQQEDSAVYLCASSFRGTKQETQYFGPGTRLLVL.

There are a few counts of this clonotype. The genes are TRBV21-1 and TRBJ1-2. TRBV21-1 is annotated as a pseudogene. The CDR3 consists of 15 residues. CDR3: CASSKMNGFNYGYTF. CDR3 DNA sequence: TGTGCCAGCAGCAAAATGAACGGATTTAACTATGGCTACACCTTC.

The chain carries TRBV20-1 and TRBJ2-1, with TRBD2 matching over 10 bases. The J call may not be correct, given that the DNA end is closer to TRBJ2-7. Germline V CDR1 and CDR2: DFQATT, SNEGSKA (reference sequence). The CDR3 has 15 amino acids. The CDR3, as DNA: TGCAGTGCTGCTAGCGGGAGTAACTCCTACAATGAGCAGTACTTC. Translating it yields CSAASGSNSYNEQYF.

The genes are TRBV12-3 or TRBV12-4 and TRBJ2-1, with a possible D match to TRBD1 (5 bases). The CDR3 loop spans 16 amino acids. The V end was cut by 2 bases, the J end by 4 bases, with 15 bases between. The CDR3 is CASSLRGSPVYNEQFF. CDR3 DNA sequence: TGTGCCAGCAGTTTAAGGGGATCCCCAGTATACAATGAGCAGTTCTTC.

The J gene is TRBJ1-2, the V gene TRBV5-1, with a tentative D call TRBD1 (5 bases). V lost 4 bases to trimming and J lost 4 bases, with 11 bases between them. CDR3 length: 13 amino acids. Germline V gives CDR1 SGHRS, CDR2 YFSETQ. This CDR3 reads CASSHDSVYGYTF. For the CDR3, the DNA is TGCGCCAGCAGCCATGACAGCGTCTATGGCTACACCTTC.

CDR3 in amino acids: CASSFLGGEDTEAFF. The CDR3 DNA reads TGTGCCAGCTCGTTCTTAGGGGGCGAAGACACTGAAGCTTTCTTT. The J gene is TRBJ1-1, the V gene TRBV12-3 or TRBV12-4; 7 nucleotides align to TRBD1. The CDR3 length is 15 residues. The V and J ends lost 8 bases and 3 bases, in that order; junction bases with no gene match: 12.

The chain joins TRBV28 to TRBJ1-5; no reliable D call. In germline, CDR1 is MDHEN, CDR2 SYDVKM. The V gene lost 8 bases and the J gene lost 2 bases, with 10 bases spanning the gap. This CDR3 comprises 13 residues. CDR3 sequence reads: CASHEIRNQPQHF. The CDR3 nucleotides read TGTGCCAGCCATGAGATTCGCAATCAGCCCCAGCATTTT.

This rearrangement joins TRBV20-1 to TRBJ1-6, with unresolved D. Germline loops: CDR1 DFQATT, CDR2 SNEGSKA (reference sequence). The CDR3 length is 15 residues. With 5 bases removed from V and 5 bases from J, the gap between germline ends came to 16 bases. CDR3 DNA sequence: TGCAGTGCTGAAACCCTGGCTGGGGATAATTCACCCCTCCACTTT. Translating gives CSAETLAGDNSPLHF.